The 8 T cell receptor beta chains below were found in one sample sequenced in a study of cytomegalovirus exposure and HLA in healthy donors. Primers included in the PCR were 60 Vbeta and 13 Jbeta primers. TCRdb keeps only in-frame clones here, not all; method: immunoSEQ multiplex PCR. The sample holds about 160,000 clones; approximately 84% are singletons and the top ten take roughly 6.3%. What was sequenced was PBMCs. The source of these receptors is a male donor in good health and CMV-seropositive.

The V and J genes are TRBV5-1 and TRBJ1-3; D may be TRBD1 (5 bases). V shed 3 bases and J shed 0 bases, with 19 bases lying between them. The germline gives CDR1 SGHRS, CDR2 YFSETQ. This CDR3 has 18 amino acids. CDR3 nucleotides: TGCGCCAGCAGCTCGACTAGGGAAACAGGTACCTCTGGAAACACCATATATTTT. Translated: CASSSTRETGTSGNTIYF.

In this sample, this clone turned up a few times. The rearrangement joins TRBV6-5 to TRBJ1-2; TRBD1 aligns across 9 bases. Germline trimming cut 6 bases from V and 7 bases from J; bases unmatched to any gene: 9. The CDR3 is made up of 14 amino acids. The germline V gene encodes CDR1 MNHEY and CDR2 SVGAGI. The CDR3 nucleotides are TGTGCCAGCAGAGGACCGGGACAGGGCTTTGGCTACACCTTC. Translation gives CASRGPGQGFGYTF.

The J gene is TRBJ2-1, the V gene TRBV25-1, with TRBD2 matching 8 bases. Germline V gene lookup returns CDR1 MGHDK and CDR2 SYGVNS. The CDR3 runs 14 residues. The trim removed 5 bases at V and 6 bases at J, leaving 6 bases unmatched. The CDR3 here is CASSTAGGGNEQFF. The CDR3, as DNA: TGTGCCAGCAGTACGGCGGGAGGTGGCAATGAGCAGTTCTTC.

This clone was recorded once. The rearrangement joins TRBV27 to TRBJ2-1; 13 bases map to TRBD2. This CDR3 has 17 residues. Germline CDR1 reads MNHEY; CDR2 reads SMNVEV (reference sequence). The J segment lost 4 bases and the V segment lost 5 bases, leaving 8 bases of the junction unmatched. The DNA for the CDR3 is TGTGCCAGCAGTGTTAGACTAGCGGGAGGCCGATACAATGAGCAGTTCTTC. This codes for CASSVRLAGGRYNEQFF.

Worth noting for this clone: An end of the junction does not agree with germline; a read error may underlie this. The chain employs TRBV7-9 and TRBJ2-7; 11 bases match TRBD1. Per germline, CDR1 SEHNR and CDR2 FQNEAQ (reference sequence). The CDR3 has 16 residues. The CDR3 sequence is CSSRPGGGTGGGEQYF. The CDR3 DNA sequence: TGTTCCAGCAGACCGGGAGGCGGGACAGGGGGAGGCGAGCAGTACTTC.

The chain carries TRBV27 and TRBJ1-6, with TRBD1 identical over 10 bases. CDR3 length equals 16 residues. The junction had 14 bases not matched to a gene; V was cut back by 5 bases and J by 13 bases. The germline CDR1 and CDR2 sequences are MNHEY and SMNVEV (reference sequence). In DNA form, the CDR3 reads TGTGCCAGCAGTCGAAGCGAGGGACAGGGGAGAGGGCCCCTCCACTTT. Protein: CASSRSEGQGRGPLHF.

The rearrangement uses TRBV14 and TRBJ2-7; possible D gene TRBD1, 6 bases. Trimming removed 1 base at V and 2 bases at J, with 21 bases between. This CDR3 comprises 18 residues. The germline CDR1 and CDR2 sequences are SGHDN and FVKESK. In DNA form, the CDR3 reads TGTGCCAGCAGCCAAGTCCGAGGAGGAATAGAGGGGGCCTACGAGCAGTACTTC. Translating gives CASSQVRGGIEGAYEQYF. Using reference TRBV14 and TRBJ2-7 for the parts outside the CDR3, the full variable domain is EAGVTQFPSHSVIEKGQTVTLRCDPISGHDNLYWYRRVMGKEIKFLLHFVKESKQDESGMPNNRFLAERTGGTYSTLKVQPAELEDSGVYFCASSQVRGGIEGAYEQYFGPGTRLTVT.

The CDR3, as DNA: TGTGCCAGCAGTTTATGGGAAGCGGGAGTAGAGACCCAGTACTTC. Protein product: CASSLWEAGVETQYF. The V and J genes are TRBV28 and TRBJ2-5; 8 bases fit TRBD2. This CDR3 contains 15 residues. The germline gives CDR1 MDHEN, CDR2 SYDVKM. V was pared by 0 bases and J by 4 bases, with 4 bases of the junction left unmatched.